This entry lists 23 T cell receptor beta chains sequenced from one sample in a study of PD-L1 blockade in urothelial cancer. Profiled with immunoSEQ multiplex PCR; TCRdb holds only in-frame clones, not every one. This table has approximately 88,000 clones, 84% appearing once. Sample time point: pretreatment peripheral blood. The material was PBMCs, obtained around atezolizumab (anti-PD-L1) treatment. Receptor source: a man aged 60-69 years with urothelial cancer.

V is TRBV7-2 and J is TRBJ2-7, with 7 bases lining up with TRBD1. This CDR3 is 14 amino acids long. Germline V gives CDR1 SGHTA, CDR2 FQGNSA. V gave up 7 bases and J gave up 5 bases; unmatched junction bases: 11. The CDR3 nucleotides read TGTGCCAGCAAGAGGACAGGACTCGTCCACGAGCAGTACTTC. Protein sequence: CASKRTGLVHEQYF.

The sample holds a few counts of this clone. This same CDR3 is encoded by further DNA sequences in the sample. The V call is TRBV10-1, the J call TRBJ2-7; the D gene is possibly TRBD1 (5 bases). Trimming pared 4 bases from V and 2 bases from J, leaving 9 bases between. Germline CDR1 WNHNN, CDR2 SYGVQD (reference sequence). The CDR3 consists of 13 residues. CDR3 sequence reads: CASSGDRPYEQYF. For the CDR3, the DNA is TGCGCCAGCAGTGGCGACAGACCCTACGAGCAGTACTTC.

This rearrangement joins TRBV6-5 to TRBJ2-7; 10 bases are shared with TRBD2. V lost 6 bases and J lost 5; bases outside the gene matches: 7. Germline V CDR1 and CDR2: MNHEY, SVGAGI. The CDR3 is 14 residues long. The DNA of the CDR3 is TGTGCCAGCAGGCTAGCGGGAGCAGGCGACGAGCAGTACTTC. This encodes CASRLAGAGDEQYF.

V usage is TRBV5-1 and J usage is TRBJ2-3; 10 bases align to TRBD1. The CDR3 is 15 residues long. The junction had 9 bases not matched to a gene; V was cut back by 7 bases and J by 4 bases. Germline V gene sequence: CDR1 SGHRS, CDR2 YFSETQ. The CDR3 DNA is TGCGCCAGCGGTCTCGATGGGACAGGGGCAGATACGCAGTATTTT. Translation: CASGLDGTGADTQYF.

V and J are TRBV10-1 and TRBJ2-3; 7 bases map to TRBD2. CDR1 is WNHNN, CDR2 SYGVQD, per germline (reference sequence). V lost 3 bases to trimming and J lost 0 bases; unmatched junction nucleotides: 3. The CDR3 covers 15 residues. CDR3 amino acids: CASSDQGLSTDTQYF. The CDR3 DNA follows: TGCGCCAGCAGTGATCAGGGACTAAGCACAGATACGCAGTATTTT.

DNA for the CDR3: TGTGCCAGCAGCTTAGCCCAATTAGCCAAAAACATTCAGTACTTC. Its protein product is CASSLAQLAKNIQYF. V gene TRBV7-2 combines with J gene TRBJ2-4; D remains unclear. Per the germline V gene, CDR1 is SGHTA and CDR2 is FQGNSA. The V end lost 0 bases, the J end lost 0 bases, and 6 bases lay between the germline ends. The CDR3 consists of 15 residues.

By sample share, this clone is medium-sized. This chain uses TRBV30 with TRBJ1-6; D perhaps matches TRBD1 (5 bases). The CDR3 is 12 residues long. Germline-derived CDR1 and CDR2 are GTSNPN and SVGIG (reference sequence). The V and J ends lost 5 bases and 13 bases respectively, with 15 bases between them. The CDR3 sequence is CAWGGKVRPLHF. The DNA for the CDR3 is TGTGCCTGGGGGGGGAAAGTACGGCCCCTCCACTTT. The full variable domain, in which reference TRBV30 and TRBJ1-6 provide the parts outside the CDR3, is SQTIHQWPATLVQPVGSPLSLECTVEGTSNPNLYWYRQAAGRGLQLLFYSVGIGQISSEVPQNLSASRPQDRQFILSSKKLLLSDSGFYLCAWGGKVRPLHFGNGTRLTVT.

This clone appeared a few times. This chain joins TRBV4-3 and TRBJ2-3; weak D call: TRBD2 (6 bases). The CDR3 covers 16 residues. V was clipped by 1 base and J by 3 bases, with 14 bases between them. From germline, CDR1 is LGHNA and CDR2 YSLEER. The CDR3 sequence is CASSQVWRGRTDTQYF. Here the CDR3 DNA reads TGCGCCAGCAGCCAAGTCTGGAGGGGAAGAACAGATACGCAGTATTTT.

This rearrangement joins TRBV19 to TRBJ2-7; D possibly corresponds to TRBD1 (5 bases). Germline CDR1 LNHDA, CDR2 SQIVND (reference sequence). Between the trimmed V and J ends, which lost 7 bases and 1 base, there was a span of 17 bases. The CDR3 is made up of 15 amino acids. In DNA, the CDR3 is TGTGCCAGTACCTTAGGGGCAGGTAATTCCTACGAGCAGTACTTC. Its protein is CASTLGAGNSYEQYF.

The V gene is TRBV2, the J gene TRBJ1-5; 7 nucleotides match TRBD1. The CDR3 sequence is 15 residues long. J gave up 2 bases and V 5 bases, and 6 bases lay outside the gene matches. The germline V gene has CDR1 SNHLY and CDR2 FYNNEI. CDR3 in DNA: TGTGCCAGCAGTCGACAGGGAAGTGGCAATCAGCCCCAGCATTTT. It yields the protein CASSRQGSGNQPQHF.

The chain uses TRBV18 and TRBJ2-5, with D possibly matching TRBD2 (5 bases). V dropped 6 bases and J dropped 5 bases, with 16 bases sitting between them. Per germline, CDR1 KGHSH and CDR2 LQKENI. The CDR3 length is 14 residues. DNA for the CDR3: TGTGCCAGCTCCCCCGACATACTAGGGGAGACCCAGTACTTC. Translating it yields CASSPDILGETQYF.

The chain couples TRBV5-6 to TRBJ1-6; 9 bases agree with TRBD1. Germline CDR1 is SGHDT and CDR2 is YYEEEE. V was pared by 2 bases and J by 8 bases, with 2 bases of the junction left unmatched. The CDR3 consists of 14 residues. CDR3 region: CASSLNRGHSPLHF. Here the CDR3 DNA reads TGTGCCAGCAGCTTAAACAGGGGGCATTCACCCCTCCACTTT.

The J gene is TRBJ2-7, the V gene TRBV9, with D possibly being TRBD2 (6 bases). This CDR3 contains 15 residues. Germline lookup yields CDR1 SGDLS and CDR2 YYNGEE. V lost 4 bases, J lost 5 bases, and 19 bases lay in between. The CDR3 nucleotides read TGTGCCAGCAGCATCACCTCTAGCGTAGTAAACGAGCAGTACTTC. It yields the protein CASSITSSVVNEQYF.

J is TRBJ1-2 and V is TRBV7-6, with 10 bases that match TRBD1. The V gene end was trimmed by 4 bases and the J gene end by 7 bases; junction bases not matched to a gene: 9. CDR1 is SGHVS and CDR2 is FNYEAQ in the germline V gene. The CDR3 is 15 amino acids. CDR3 residues: CASSSPGTGVGGYTF. For the CDR3, the DNA is TGTGCCAGCAGCTCTCCCGGGACAGGGGTGGGTGGCTACACCTTC.

This clone came up a few times. This sequence joins TRBV19 and TRBJ1-2, with D unclear. Looked up from germline, CDR1 is LNHDA and CDR2 is SQIVND (reference sequence). CDR3 size: 13 residues. V was clipped by 1 base and J by 4 bases, with 7 bases between them. The CDR3 coding sequence is TGTGCCAGTAGTATAGCCGGGTTCTATGGCTACACCTTC. It translates to CASSIAGFYGYTF.

CDR3 amino acids: CAISPEFVLFRNTIYF. CDR3 DNA sequence: TGTGCCATTTCCCCCGAGTTTGTCCTCTTTAGAAACACCATATATTTT. The chain uses TRBV19 and TRBJ1-3; D not certain. The CDR3 length is 16 residues. In germline, CDR1 is LNHDA, CDR2 SQIVND (reference sequence). Trimming took off 10 bases at V and 5 bases at J, with 24 bases between the two ends.

CDR3 amino acids: CASSTELNREQYF. CDR3 nucleotide sequence: TGTGCCAGTAGTACCGAACTTAATAGAGAGCAGTACTTC. The V and J genes are TRBV19 and TRBJ2-7; no clear D gene. This CDR3 region has 13 residues. V shed 4 bases and J shed 7 bases, with 14 bases lying between them. The germline V gene encodes CDR1 LNHDA and CDR2 SQIVND (reference sequence).

V usage is TRBV5-4 and J usage is TRBJ2-3; 12 bases line up with TRBD2. Germline values: CDR1 SGHNT, CDR2 YYREEE (reference sequence). V lost 0 bases and J lost 0; bases outside the gene matches: 8. The CDR3 contains 19 residues. CDR3 in DNA: TGTGCCAGCAGCTTGGGGCTAGCGGGAGGGCCAGCGAGCACAGATACGCAGTATTTT. The encoded protein is CASSLGLAGGPASTDTQYF.

The CDR3 loop reads CASRVYASAGGREKLFF. CDR3 in DNA: TGTGCCAGCAGGGTGTATGCGTCGGCAGGGGGCAGGGAAAAACTGTTTTTT. This sequence joins TRBV27 and TRBJ1-4; the match to TRBD1 covers 8 bases. The CDR3 consists of 17 residues. Germline V gene data show CDR1 as MNHEY and CDR2 as SMNVEV (reference sequence). The ends lost 6 bases at V and 8 bases at J; junction bases unmatched: 17.

The V call is TRBV10-1, the J call TRBJ2-7, with D perhaps TRBD1 (5 bases). The CDR3 covers 15 residues. The germline gives CDR1 WNHNN, CDR2 SYGVQD (reference sequence). With 6 bases removed from V and 2 bases from J, the gap between germline ends came to 17 bases. In DNA, the CDR3 is TGCGCCAGCAGCCGCGGACAAGGCCCCACCTACGAGCAGTACTTC. Protein product: CASSRGQGPTYEQYF.

This clone was detected once. This rearrangement joins TRBV4-3 to TRBJ1-3, with a weak D call TRBD1 (6 bases). Per the germline V gene, CDR1 is LGHNA and CDR2 is YSLEER. V was cut by 1 base and J by 2 bases, with 9 bases left in between. The CDR3 length is 15 residues. The CDR3 here is CASSQGYRAGNTIYF. CDR3 nucleotide sequence: TGCGCCAGCAGCCAAGGGTACAGGGCTGGAAACACCATATATTTT.

This clone was found once. V is TRBV5-6 and J is TRBJ2-5; D ambiguous. This CDR3 region has 11 residues. CDR1 is SGHDT, CDR2 YYEEEE, per germline. V lost 2 bases and J 5 bases, leaving 4 bases between the germline ends. CDR3 sequence (DNA): TGTGCCAGCAGCTTTGAGGAGACCCAGTACTTC. Its translation: CASSFEETQYF.

The genes are TRBV6-6 and TRBJ1-2; maybe TRBD1 (6 bases). With 4 bases removed from V and 5 bases from J, the gap between germline ends came to 8 bases. Germline CDR1 reads MNHNY; CDR2 reads SVGAGI (reference sequence). CDR3 length: 12 residues. The CDR3 DNA reads TGTGCCAGCAGTTCGACAGGTTATGGCTACACCTTC. Protein: CASSSTGYGYTF.